The following is a T cell receptor beta chain sequence with its context. This clonotype was detected many times. The specificity of this receptor is unknown. Base-call qualities are not available, and no considerably larger clone is one nucleotide away. The treatment or condition label here, explained by the study, means: live attenuated yellow fever vaccine strain. At each blood-draw timepoint, two biological replicates of bulk PBMCs were collected. PBMCs were isolated from peripheral blood using a standard Ficoll-Paque protocol. RNA was extracted with TriZol from bulk PBMCs, CD4 and CD8 fractions, and dextramer-positive and dextramer-negative fractions. The data were taken from a study of T cells after yellow fever vaccination (dated by TCRdb to about 2019). Regarding the study in general: The SMART-Seq v4 Ultra Low Input RNA kit was used to prepare libraries from fractions with low cell numbers. Bulk TCR alpha and beta repertoires were sequenced longitudinally to track T-cell clones before and after primary and booster YFV17D yellow fever vaccination. The cohort comprised two healthy male donors, one aged 18 to 30 and one aged 30 to 40 years. Blood samples were taken at several timepoints before and after primary and secondary immunization, and bulk PBMC replicates and cell subsets were isolated. General study outcomes and caveats: Because only two donors were included in the study, the extent to which the findings can be generalized is limited. The secondary T-cell response was weaker than the primary response but faster, peaking on day 5 instead of day 15. A small share of clonotypes was detected in both CD4 and CD8 compartments, with the overlap likely arising from convergent recombination. FACS-sorted repertoires could contain abundant contaminating clonotypes from the bulk population, so computational filtering was required. Most clones expanded after primary vaccination (about 95% of CD4 and over 80% of CD8) were re-detected after the booster, suggesting that broad memory maintenance occurred.

TCR cDNA was synthesized by 5'RACE template switching, which introduced a universal primer site and unique molecular identifiers. Priming for cDNA synthesis came from both the TCR alpha and TCR beta constant segments. Library amplification involved two PCR steps, and the second step added sample barcodes and sequencing adapters. Libraries were sequenced on Illumina HiSeq 2500 (2x100 bp) or NovaSeq (2x150 bp). Per the authors' processing: MIGEC was used to demultiplex reads and collapse the reads into UMI consensus sequences, and MiXCR was used for V(D)J alignment. Using edgeR on replicate PBMC samples, clonotypes were called vaccine-responding if FDR was below 0.01 and the log2 fold change was above 5 up to day 15. Each bulk clonotype received a CD4 or CD8 identity based on whether the sequenced CD4 or CD8 repertoire contained that clonotype at higher abundance. TCRdb ran its own pipeline on the public reads, namely fastp trimming at Q25 and MiXCR clone calling, and kept in-frame beta chains. Rows with one shared CDR3 protein collapse into an entry with the most common genes and DNA. The V and J calls and clone size are TCRdb's, not the authors'. The sample yields a few hundred thousand distinct CDR3 sequences; around 7% were counted once. About a sixth of the sample rests with the top ten.

This specimen consisted of PBMCs, obtained around 45 days after the first yellow fever vaccination. The TCR sequence derives from a man between 18 and 29 years old who received the YFV17D yellow fever vaccine.

The nucleotide sequence reads TGCGCCAGCAGCTTGGATGGCCGATGGTCCTACGAGCAGTACTTC. It specifies CASSLDGRWSYEQYF. Recombination linked TRBV5-1 to TRBJ2-7; the D gene cannot be named for sure. The cysteine opens and the phenylalanine closes a CDR3 of 15 amino acids. Just CDR3 DNA is preserved here, 45 bases in frame from base 1. Reading the germline V gene gives CDR1 SGHRS and CDR2 YFSETQ. At the junction V is shortened by 0 bases and J by 1 base, with 11 bases in between.